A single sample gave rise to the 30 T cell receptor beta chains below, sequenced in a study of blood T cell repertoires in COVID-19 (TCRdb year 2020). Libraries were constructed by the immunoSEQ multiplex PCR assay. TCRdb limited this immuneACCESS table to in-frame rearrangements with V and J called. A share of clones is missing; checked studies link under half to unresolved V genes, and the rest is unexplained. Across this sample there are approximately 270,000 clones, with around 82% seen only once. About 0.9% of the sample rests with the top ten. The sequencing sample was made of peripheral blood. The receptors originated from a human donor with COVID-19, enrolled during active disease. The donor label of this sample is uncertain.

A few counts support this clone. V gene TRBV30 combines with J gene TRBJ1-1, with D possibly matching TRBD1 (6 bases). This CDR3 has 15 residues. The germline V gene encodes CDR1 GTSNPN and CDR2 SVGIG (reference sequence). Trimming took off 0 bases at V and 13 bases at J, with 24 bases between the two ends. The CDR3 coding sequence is TGTGCCTGGAGTGTGGTGACAGGACTCTCCCGGCGGGTTTTCTTT. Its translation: CAWSVVTGLSRRVFF.

The CDR3 DNA follows: TGTGCCAGCAGGGGCCAGGGTACTGAAGCTTTCTTT. The encoded protein is CASRGQGTEAFF. The chain employs TRBV25-1 and TRBJ1-1, with a weak D call TRBD1 (5 bases). The CDR3 consists of 12 residues. The ends were cut back, 6 bases at V and 5 bases at J, with 10 bases in the middle. From germline, CDR1 is MGHDK and CDR2 SYGVNS. The variable domain in full, with the rest retrieved from reference TRBV25-1 and TRBJ1-1, is EADIYQTPRYLVIGTGKKITLECSQTMGHDKMYWYQQDPGMELHLIHYSYGVNSTEKGDLSSESTVSRIRTEHFPLTLESARPSHTSQYLCASRGQGTEAFFGQGTRLTVV.

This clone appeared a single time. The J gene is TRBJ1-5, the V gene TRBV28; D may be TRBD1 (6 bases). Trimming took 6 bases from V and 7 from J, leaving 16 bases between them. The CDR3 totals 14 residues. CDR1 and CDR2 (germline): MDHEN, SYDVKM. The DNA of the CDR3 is TGTGCCAGCAGGTCGCAACAGGGCCACCAGCCCCAGCATTTT. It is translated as CASRSQQGHQPQHF. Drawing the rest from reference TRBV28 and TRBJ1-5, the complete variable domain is DVKVTQSSRYLVKRTGEKVFLECVQDMDHENMFWYRQDPGLGLRLIYFSYDVKMKEKGDIPEGYSVSREKKERFSLILESASTNQTSMYLCASRSQQGHQPQHFGDGTRLSIL.

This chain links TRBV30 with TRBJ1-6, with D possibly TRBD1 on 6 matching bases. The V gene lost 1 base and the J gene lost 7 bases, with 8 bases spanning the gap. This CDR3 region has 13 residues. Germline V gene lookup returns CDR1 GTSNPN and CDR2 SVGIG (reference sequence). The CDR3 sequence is CAWSDRDNSPLHF. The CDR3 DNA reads TGTGCCTGGAGTGACAGGGACAATTCACCCCTCCACTTT.

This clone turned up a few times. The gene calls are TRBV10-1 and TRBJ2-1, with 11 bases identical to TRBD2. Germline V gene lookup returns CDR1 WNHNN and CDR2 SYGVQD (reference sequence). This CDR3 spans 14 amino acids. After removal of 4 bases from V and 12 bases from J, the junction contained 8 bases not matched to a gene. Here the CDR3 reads CASSGSLAGGGQFF. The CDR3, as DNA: TGCGCCAGCAGTGGCTCTCTAGCGGGAGGAGGGCAGTTCTTC.

The CDR3 spells CATQGRLTGELFF. CDR3 DNA sequence: TGTGCCACCCAAGGAAGACTCACCGGGGAGCTGTTTTTT. This chain links TRBV3-1 (or the pseudogene TRBV3-2) with TRBJ2-2; D remains ambiguous. The CDR3 extends over 13 amino acids. Germline V gives CDR1 LGHDT, CDR2 YNNKEL (reference sequence). V was cut by 10 bases and J by 4 bases, with 13 bases left in between.

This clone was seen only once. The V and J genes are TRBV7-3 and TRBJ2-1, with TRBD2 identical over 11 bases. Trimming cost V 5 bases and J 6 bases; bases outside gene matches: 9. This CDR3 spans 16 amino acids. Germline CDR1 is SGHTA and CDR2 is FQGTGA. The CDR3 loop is CASSPQTSGMGNEQFF. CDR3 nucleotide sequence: TGTGCCAGCAGCCCACAGACTAGCGGGATGGGCAATGAGCAGTTCTTC.

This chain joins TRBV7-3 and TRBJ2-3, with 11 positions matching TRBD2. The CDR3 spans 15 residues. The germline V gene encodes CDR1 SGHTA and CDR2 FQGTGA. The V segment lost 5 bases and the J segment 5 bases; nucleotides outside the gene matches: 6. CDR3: CASSPLAGEVDTQYF. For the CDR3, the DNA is TGTGCCAGCAGCCCACTAGCGGGAGAGGTAGATACGCAGTATTTT.

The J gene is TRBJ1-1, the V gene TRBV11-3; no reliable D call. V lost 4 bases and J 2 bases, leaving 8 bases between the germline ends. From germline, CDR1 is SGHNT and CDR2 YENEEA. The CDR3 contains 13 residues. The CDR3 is CASSSDSNTEAFF. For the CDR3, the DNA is TGTGCCAGCAGCTCCGATAGTAACACTGAAGCTTTCTTT. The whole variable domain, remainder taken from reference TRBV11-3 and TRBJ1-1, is EAGVVQSPRYKIIEKKQPVAFWCNPISGHNTLYWYLQNLGQGPELLIRYENEEAVDDSQLPKDRFSAERLKGVDSTLKIQPAELGDSAVYLCASSSDSNTEAFFGQGTRLTVV.

The CDR3 reads CASSFLQFTDTQYF. CDR3 nucleotides: TGTGCCAGCAGTTTTTTACAGTTCACAGATACGCAGTATTTT. The chain recombines TRBV28 with TRBJ2-3; D is ambiguous. Per the germline V gene, CDR1 is MDHEN and CDR2 is SYDVKM. Trimming removed 3 bases at V and 2 bases at J, with 9 bases between. This CDR3 spans 14 amino acids.

The CDR3 DNA reads as TGCGCCAGCAGCTTGGTTGGGGGCCGGGGGGCGCGGAATGAGCAGTTCTTC. It yields the protein CASSLVGGRGARNEQFF. This chain joins TRBV5-1 and TRBJ2-1; TRBD2 is a possible D gene (7 bases). The CDR3 covers 17 residues. V was cut by 0 bases and J by 7 bases, with 20 bases left in between. The germline CDR1 and CDR2 sequences are SGHRS and YFSETQ.

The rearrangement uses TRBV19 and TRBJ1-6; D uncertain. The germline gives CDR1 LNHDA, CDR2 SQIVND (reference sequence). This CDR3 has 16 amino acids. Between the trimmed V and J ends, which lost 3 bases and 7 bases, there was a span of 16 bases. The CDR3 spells CASSINLSARNSPLHF. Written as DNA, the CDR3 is TGTGCCAGTAGTATCAATCTGTCCGCTAGAAATTCACCCCTCCACTTT.

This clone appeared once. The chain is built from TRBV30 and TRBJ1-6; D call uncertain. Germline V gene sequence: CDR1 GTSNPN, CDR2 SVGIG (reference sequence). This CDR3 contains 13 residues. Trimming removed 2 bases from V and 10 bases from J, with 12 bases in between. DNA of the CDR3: TGTGCCTGGAGTCCCGCCGGGGAATCACCCCTCCACTTT. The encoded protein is CAWSPAGESPLHF.

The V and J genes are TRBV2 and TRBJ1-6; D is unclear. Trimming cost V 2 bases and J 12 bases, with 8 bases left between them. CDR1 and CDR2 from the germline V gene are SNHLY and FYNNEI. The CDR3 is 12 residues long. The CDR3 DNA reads TGTGCCAGCAGTGAAACCAGGCTACCCCTCCACTTT. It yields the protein CASSETRLPLHF.

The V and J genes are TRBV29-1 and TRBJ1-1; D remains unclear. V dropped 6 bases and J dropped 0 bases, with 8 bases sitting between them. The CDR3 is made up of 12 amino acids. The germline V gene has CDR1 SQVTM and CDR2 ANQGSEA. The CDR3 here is CSVAILNTEAFF. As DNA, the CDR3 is TGCAGCGTGGCAATCCTGAACACTGAAGCTTTCTTT.

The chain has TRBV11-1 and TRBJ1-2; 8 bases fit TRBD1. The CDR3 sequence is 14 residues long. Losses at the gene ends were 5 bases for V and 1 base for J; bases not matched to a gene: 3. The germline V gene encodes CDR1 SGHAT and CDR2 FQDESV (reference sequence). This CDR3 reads CASSPDRVNYGYTF. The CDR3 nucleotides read TGTGCCAGCAGCCCGGACAGGGTTAACTATGGCTACACCTTC.

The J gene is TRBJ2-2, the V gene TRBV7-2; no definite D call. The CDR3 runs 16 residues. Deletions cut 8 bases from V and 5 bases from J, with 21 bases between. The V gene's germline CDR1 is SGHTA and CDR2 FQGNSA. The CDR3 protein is CASGPYGAGSTGELFF. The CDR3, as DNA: TGTGCCAGCGGTCCTTACGGCGCAGGTTCTACCGGGGAGCTGTTTTTT.

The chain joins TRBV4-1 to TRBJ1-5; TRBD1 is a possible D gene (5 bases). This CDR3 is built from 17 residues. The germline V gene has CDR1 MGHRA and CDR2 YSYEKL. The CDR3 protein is CVHPFPEGSDSNQPQHF. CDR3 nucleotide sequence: TGCGTCCACCCCTTCCCGGAGGGGTCGGATAGCAATCAGCCCCAGCATTTT.

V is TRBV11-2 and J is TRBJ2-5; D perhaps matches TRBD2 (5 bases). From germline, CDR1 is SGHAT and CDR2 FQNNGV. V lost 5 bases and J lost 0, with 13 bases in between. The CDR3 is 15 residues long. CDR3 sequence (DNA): TGTGCCAGCAGCATAAGAGGGAGTGACCAAGAGACCCAGTACTTC. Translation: CASSIRGSDQETQYF.

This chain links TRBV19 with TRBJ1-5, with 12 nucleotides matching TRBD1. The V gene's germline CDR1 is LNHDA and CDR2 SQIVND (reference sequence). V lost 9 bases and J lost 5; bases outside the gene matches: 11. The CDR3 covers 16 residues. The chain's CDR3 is CARGFGDRGLYQPQHF. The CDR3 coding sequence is TGTGCCAGGGGGTTTGGGGACAGGGGGCTCTATCAGCCCCAGCATTTT.

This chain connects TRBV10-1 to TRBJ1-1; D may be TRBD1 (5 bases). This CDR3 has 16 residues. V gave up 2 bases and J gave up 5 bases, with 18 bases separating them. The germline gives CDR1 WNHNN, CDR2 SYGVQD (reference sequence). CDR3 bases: TGCGCCAGCAGTGAGGCTACAACAAGGCAGGGAACTGAAGCTTTCTTT. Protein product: CASSEATTRQGTEAFF.

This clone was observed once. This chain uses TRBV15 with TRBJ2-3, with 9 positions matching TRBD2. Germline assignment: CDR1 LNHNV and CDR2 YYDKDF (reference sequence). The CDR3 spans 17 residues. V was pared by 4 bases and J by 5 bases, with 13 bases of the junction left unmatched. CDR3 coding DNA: TGTGCCACCAGCATCCATCTCCGCGGGAGGGCGGGAGATACGCAGTATTTT. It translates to CATSIHLRGRAGDTQYF. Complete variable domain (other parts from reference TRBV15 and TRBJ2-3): DAMVIQNPRYQVTQFGKPVTLSCSQTLNHNVMYWYQQKSSQAPKLLFHYYDKDFNNEADTPDNFQSRRPNTSFCFLDIRSPGLGDTAMYLCATSIHLRGRAGDTQYFGPGTRLTVL.

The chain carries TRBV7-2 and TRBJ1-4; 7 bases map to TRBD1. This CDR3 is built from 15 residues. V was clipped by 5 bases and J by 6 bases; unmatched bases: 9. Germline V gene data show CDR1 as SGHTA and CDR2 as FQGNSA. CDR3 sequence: CASSDPGQYYEKLFF. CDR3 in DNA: TGTGCCAGCAGCGATCCGGGACAGTATTATGAAAAACTGTTTTTT.

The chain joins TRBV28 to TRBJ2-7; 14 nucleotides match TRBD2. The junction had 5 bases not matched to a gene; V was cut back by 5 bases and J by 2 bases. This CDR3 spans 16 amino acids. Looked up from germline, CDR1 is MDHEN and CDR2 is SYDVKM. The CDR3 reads CASSEGLAGAPYEQYF. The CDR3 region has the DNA TGTGCCAGCAGTGAGGGACTAGCGGGAGCCCCCTACGAGCAGTACTTC.

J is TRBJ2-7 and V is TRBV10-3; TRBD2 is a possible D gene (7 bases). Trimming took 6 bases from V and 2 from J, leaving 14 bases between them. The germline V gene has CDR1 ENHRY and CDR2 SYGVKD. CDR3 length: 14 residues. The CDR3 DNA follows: TGTGCCATCAGCACAGGGACTACTCCCTACGAGCAGTACTTC. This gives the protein CAISTGTTPYEQYF.

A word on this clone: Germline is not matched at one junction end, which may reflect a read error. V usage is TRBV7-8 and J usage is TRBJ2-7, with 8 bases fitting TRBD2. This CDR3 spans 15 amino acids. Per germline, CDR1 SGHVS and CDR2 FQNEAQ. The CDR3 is CASSIAGLVSYEQYF. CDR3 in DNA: TGTGCCAGCAGCATAGCGGGACTAGTCTCCTACGAGCAGTACTTC.

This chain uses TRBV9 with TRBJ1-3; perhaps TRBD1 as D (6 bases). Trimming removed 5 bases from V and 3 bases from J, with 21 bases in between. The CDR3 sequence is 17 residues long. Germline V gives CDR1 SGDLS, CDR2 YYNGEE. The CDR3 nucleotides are TGTGCCAGCAGTGCGGAACTAGGGGGTTTCTTTGGAAACACCATATATTTT. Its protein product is CASSAELGGFFGNTIYF.

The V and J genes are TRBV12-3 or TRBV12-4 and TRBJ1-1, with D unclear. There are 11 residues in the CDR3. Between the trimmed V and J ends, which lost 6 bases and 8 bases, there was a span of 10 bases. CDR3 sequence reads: CASSPESEAFF. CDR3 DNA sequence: TGTGCCAGCAGCCCCGAAAGCGAAGCTTTCTTT.

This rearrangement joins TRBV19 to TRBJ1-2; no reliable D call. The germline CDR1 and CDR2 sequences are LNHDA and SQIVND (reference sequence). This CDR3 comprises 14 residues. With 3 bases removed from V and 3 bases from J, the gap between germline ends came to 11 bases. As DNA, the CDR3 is TGTGCCAGTAGTATCGCCAGGATGGACTATGGCTACACCTTC. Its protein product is CASSIARMDYGYTF.

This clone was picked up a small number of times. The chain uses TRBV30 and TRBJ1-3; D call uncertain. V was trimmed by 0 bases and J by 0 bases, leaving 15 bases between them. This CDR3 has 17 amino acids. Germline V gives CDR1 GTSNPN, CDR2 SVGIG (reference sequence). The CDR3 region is CAWSVNPQIFSGNTIYF. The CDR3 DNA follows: TGTGCCTGGAGTGTAAACCCCCAGATTTTCTCTGGAAACACCATATATTTT.